This paragraph reports one T cell receptor beta chain. Its target is unknown. The record originates from a study of cytomegalovirus exposure and HLA in healthy donors. The wider study: Early on, a data release was issued that held some 91 million unique TCRs from HLA-typed donors.

The CDR3 spans 14 residues. The germline V gene encodes CDR1 SGDLS and CDR2 YYNGEE. J lost 9 bases, V lost 0 bases, and 2 bases had no gene match. PCR used 60 Vbeta primers and 13 Jbeta primers. Generated by immunoSEQ multiplex PCR, the TCRdb table keeps only in-frame clones and is missing some. The sample gives 100,000 or so clones, more than 60% of which show up once; approximately 5.6% is in the top ten. Broader study findings: In vitro checks showed that a few CMV-associated chains really do target CMV antigens.

The clonotype originates from a male donor in good health and CMV-seronegative. This rearrangement joins TRBV9 to TRBJ2-1; 11 positions match TRBD2. Source material: PBMCs. The CDR3 DNA is TGTGCCAGCAGCGTAGGGGGACTAGCGGTTGAGCAGTTCTTC. This codes for CASSVGGLAVEQFF.